Listed here are 24 T cell receptor beta chains from one sample, sequenced in a study of response to subunit inactivated influenza vaccine (dated by TCRdb to the late 2010s). Explained via the paper, the time point label denotes: 45 days after influenza vaccine administration. Library preparation was by RT-PCR. The sequencer was an Illumina HiSeq 2500. Using fastp trimming at Q25 and MiXCR clonotype assembly, TCRdb reanalyzed the public sequencing data and kept in-frame beta chains. Every CDR3 protein is listed once, alongside the most common genes and DNA of its rows. For this sample there are about 160,000 distinct CDR3 sequences; about a tenth appear just once. The ten largest clones capture 12% of the sample. Here the sequenced sample was non-naive T cells sorted from PBMCs, taken roughly 47 days after vaccination. The cell subset or site label, as the study defines it: memory T cell fraction. The receptor set was obtained from a man aged 50 to 60 who received an inactivated influenza vaccine. Donor details come from another sample of the same person, matched by shared clones.

The table lists this clonotype with many counts. The chain employs TRBV5-5 and TRBJ1-4, with a tentative D call TRBD1 (6 bases). Germline V lookup: CDR1 SGHKS, CDR2 YYEKEE (reference sequence). Trimming cost V 4 bases and J 7 bases, with 20 bases left between them. The CDR3 has 16 residues. The CDR3 DNA is TGTGCCAGCAGCCCCCAACAGGGTATACGGGGTGAAAAACTGTTTTTT. This gives the protein CASSPQQGIRGEKLFF.

The chain recombines TRBV5-1 with TRBJ1-2; 7 nucleotides agree with TRBD1. The trim removed 3 bases at V and 4 bases at J, leaving 9 bases unmatched. Germline V gene lookup returns CDR1 SGHRS and CDR2 YFSETQ. The CDR3 extends over 15 amino acids. Written as DNA, the CDR3 is TGCGCCAGCAGCTCCTACAGGGGACCGGGCTATGGCTACACCTTC. This gives the protein CASSSYRGPGYGYTF.

This clonotype was observed a few times. The V call is TRBV6-1, the J call TRBJ1-6; 10 positions agree with TRBD1. The CDR3 is 14 amino acids. Germline V CDR1 and CDR2: MNHNS, SASEGT. V gave up 7 bases and J gave up 6 bases; unmatched junction bases: 3. CDR3 amino acids: CASKRDRGNSPLHF. The CDR3, as DNA: TGTGCCAGCAAACGGGACAGGGGTAATTCACCCCTCCACTTT.

This clonotype has a count of ten or more. The genes are TRBV11-2 and TRBJ2-3, with 8 bases identical to TRBD2. The V and J ends lost 5 bases and 5 bases, in that order; junction bases with no gene match: 18. The CDR3 is made up of 18 amino acids. Germline V gene data show CDR1 as SGHAT and CDR2 as FQNNGV. The CDR3: CASSLMGTSGLAGDTQYF. The DNA of the CDR3 is TGTGCCAGCAGCCTTATGGGGACTAGTGGTTTGGCAGGAGATACGCAGTATTTT.

This clonotype was observed a few times. The chain uses TRBV20-1 and TRBJ2-7; 7 positions match TRBD1. V gave up 4 bases and J gave up 2 bases; unmatched junction bases: 8. This CDR3 has 14 residues. Germline lookup yields CDR1 DFQATT and CDR2 SNEGSKA (reference sequence). The DNA of the CDR3 is TGCAGTGCTACTATTCCGGGACAGACCTACGAGCAGTACTTC. This encodes CSATIPGQTYEQYF.

On this clonotype itself: Its ends do not fully match the called genes, so a read error is possible. The chain uses TRBV7-9 and TRBJ1-2; 7 bases match TRBD1. The germline V gene encodes CDR1 SEHNR and CDR2 FQNEAQ (reference sequence). The CDR3 length is 15 residues. CDR3 DNA: TGTGCAAGCAGCTTAGATGAACAGGGGCTAGGGAGCTACACCTTC. The encoded protein is CASSLDEQGLGSYTF.

This clonotype was found a few times. This chain joins TRBV21-1 and TRBJ2-1; the D call of TRBD2 is as the table states it, not checked on the DNA. TRBV21-1 is an annotated pseudogene. The CDR3 has 15 residues. CDR3 in DNA: TGTGCCAGCAGCAAAGTTCTAGCAGGGATCAATGAGCAGTTCTTC. It yields the protein CASSKVLAGINEQFF.

The chain joins TRBV2 to TRBJ1-4, with 7 nucleotides matching TRBD1. CDR1 is SNHLY, CDR2 FYNNEI, per germline. Trimming at V came to 6 bases and at J to 5 bases, leaving 12 bases not matched to a gene. This CDR3 contains 16 residues. The CDR3 region is CASRLTSRGSNEKLFF. The CDR3 nucleotides read TGTGCCAGCAGGCTAACATCCAGGGGGTCAAATGAAAAACTGTTTTTT. Full variable domain (rest looked up from reference TRBV2 and TRBJ1-4): EPEVTQTPSHQVTQMGQEVILRCVPISNHLYFYWYRQILGQKVEFLVSFYNNEISEKSEIFDDQFSVERPDGSNFTLKIRSTKLEDSAMYFCASRLTSRGSNEKLFFGSGTQLSVL.

The chain joins TRBV20-1 to TRBJ2-7; weak D call: TRBD2 (6 bases). Germline V lookup: CDR1 DFQATT, CDR2 SNEGSKA (reference sequence). The CDR3 covers 14 residues. Deletions cut 3 bases from V and 2 bases from J, with 14 bases between. The CDR3 here is CSASGRGHTYEQYF. In DNA, the CDR3 is TGCAGTGCTAGTGGGCGGGGTCATACCTACGAGCAGTACTTC.

The chain couples TRBV20-1 to TRBJ1-5; D remains unclear. Germline CDR1 reads DFQATT; CDR2 reads SNEGSKA (reference sequence). CDR3 length: 13 residues. Trimming stripped 3 bases from V and 10 bases from J, with 16 bases between. This chain's CDR3 is CSASPPGVQPQHF. The CDR3 nucleotides are TGCAGTGCTAGCCCCCCCGGTGTCCAACCCCAGCATTTT.

The table lists this clonotype with a few counts. The chain combines TRBV28 with TRBJ2-1; 10 bases map to TRBD2. Germline loops: CDR1 MDHEN, CDR2 SYDVKM. V trimming: 5 bases; J trimming: 4 bases; junction bases outside the gene matches: 5. The CDR3 contains 15 residues. CDR3 sequence reads: CASSDPSGGYNEQFF. CDR3 in DNA: TGTGCCAGCAGTGATCCTAGCGGGGGATACAATGAGCAGTTCTTC.

This clonotype was counted ten times or more. The gene calls are TRBV6-4 and TRBJ1-1; D is ambiguous. Deletions cut 6 bases from V and 5 bases from J, with 10 bases between. This CDR3 region has 12 residues. Germline CDR1 MRHNA, CDR2 SNTAGT. In DNA form, the CDR3 reads TGTGCCAGCAGCCCCCGGCCTACTGAAGCTTTCTTT. Protein: CASSPRPTEAFF.

This clonotype came up many times. V is TRBV12-3 or TRBV12-4 and J is TRBJ2-2; the D call may be TRBD1 or TRBD2 (5 bases each). V gave up 7 bases and J gave up 3 bases, with 12 bases separating them. CDR3 length: 14 amino acids. The chain's CDR3 is CASNPGPYTGELFF. In DNA, the CDR3 is TGTGCCAGCAACCCGGGACCCTACACCGGGGAGCTGTTTTTT.

This clonotype has at least ten counts. The genes are TRBV15 and TRBJ1-3, with D unresolved. The CDR3 runs 14 residues. V was pared by 5 bases and J by 4 bases, with 12 bases between. Germline CDR1 reads LNHNV; CDR2 reads YYDKDF (reference sequence). In DNA form, the CDR3 reads TGTGCCACCAGCGAAGATGCTTCGGGAAACACCATATATTTT. Translating gives CATSEDASGNTIYF.

This clonotype was counted only a few times. V usage is TRBV6-1 and J usage is TRBJ2-1; D remains ambiguous. This CDR3 spans 17 amino acids. Germline V lookup: CDR1 MNHNS, CDR2 SASEGT. V lost 5 bases and J 0 bases, leaving 17 bases between the germline ends. For the CDR3, the DNA is TGTGCCAGCAGTCCTGCCCCACAGACGGGCTCCTACAATGAGCAGTTCTTC. Translated: CASSPAPQTGSYNEQFF.

This clonotype was counted only a few times. The chain couples TRBV20-1 to TRBJ2-1, with 7 bases identical to TRBD2. This CDR3 has 15 residues. The V segment lost 3 bases and the J segment 5 bases; nucleotides outside the gene matches: 10. Germline CDR1 DFQATT, CDR2 SNEGSKA (reference sequence). CDR3 nucleotides: TGCAGTGCTAGCCCGATAACTAGCGCCCACAATGAGCAGTTCTTC. Amino acid sequence: CSASPITSAHNEQFF.

The gene calls are TRBV30 and TRBJ1-1; 7 bases map to TRBD1. Unmatched junction bases numbered 8, after V lost 1 base and J lost 0 bases. CDR3 length equals 16 residues. Germline CDR1 GTSNPN, CDR2 SVGIG (reference sequence). The CDR3 loop reads CAWSGKSTGLNTEAFF. CDR3 sequence (DNA): TGTGCCTGGAGTGGAAAATCGACAGGGCTGAACACTGAAGCTTTCTTT.

The CDR3 spells CSARGEMGLGEQYF. The CDR3 DNA follows: TGCAGTGCTAGAGGGGAGATGGGGTTGGGGGAGCAGTACTTC. The chain combines TRBV20-1 with TRBJ2-7; tentative D call: TRBD2 (5 bases). V was clipped by 1 base and J by 7 bases, with 17 bases between them. The CDR3 sequence is 14 residues long. Germline V gene sequence: CDR1 DFQATT, CDR2 SNEGSKA (reference sequence).

The chain combines TRBV14 with TRBJ2-7; perhaps TRBD1 as D (6 bases). The V gene's germline CDR1 is SGHDN and CDR2 FVKESK. CDR3 length: 13 residues. Between the trimmed V and J ends, which lost 3 bases and 9 bases, there was a span of 15 bases. CDR3 DNA sequence: TGTGCCAGCAGCCAGGGACGGGACAATCGGCAGTACTTC. This encodes CASSQGRDNRQYF.

This clonotype has ten or more counts. The V gene is TRBV11-2, the J gene TRBJ2-3; 10 bases are shared with TRBD2. Germline V gene data show CDR1 as SGHAT and CDR2 as FQNNGV. The ends lost 4 bases at V and 3 bases at J; junction bases unmatched: 7. The CDR3 is 16 residues long. CDR3 protein: CASSWSVSGGTDTQYF. CDR3 nucleotide sequence: TGTGCCAGCAGCTGGTCGGTTAGCGGGGGGACAGATACGCAGTATTTT.

Ten or more counts support this clonotype. V usage is TRBV7-9 and J usage is TRBJ2-3; maybe TRBD1 (5 bases). Trimming stripped 5 bases from V and 9 bases from J, with 12 bases between. CDR1 SEHNR and CDR2 FQNEAQ come from the germline V gene (reference sequence). The CDR3 loop spans 12 amino acids. CDR3 residues: CASSTQPGTQYF. CDR3 in DNA: TGTGCCAGCAGCACGCAACCAGGGACGCAGTATTTT.

This clonotype was found many times. V usage is TRBV20-1 and J usage is TRBJ1-2; tentative D call: TRBD1 (5 bases). V lost 6 bases and J 1 base, leaving 15 bases between the germline ends. Germline V CDR1 and CDR2: DFQATT, SNEGSKA (reference sequence). The CDR3 contains 14 residues. DNA for the CDR3: TGCAGTGCCCCCCCGGGGACCGTTAACTATGGCTACACCTTC. Protein product: CSAPPGTVNYGYTF.

This clonotype has a handful of counts. The chain joins TRBV3-1 to TRBJ2-2, with 8 bases identical to TRBD2. J gave up 0 bases and V 1 base, and 13 bases lay outside the gene matches. Germline V gene sequence: CDR1 LGHDT, CDR2 YNNKEL (reference sequence). This CDR3 region has 20 residues. The CDR3, as DNA: TGTGCCAGCAGCCAAGCATCTCGCTTCGGGGGGGGCCCGAACACCGGGGAGCTGTTTTTT. It encodes CASSQASRFGGGPNTGELFF.

This clonotype was detected a few times. V gene TRBV20-1 combines with J gene TRBJ1-2; D gene uncertain. The CDR3 consists of 14 residues. V was trimmed by 4 bases and J by 0 bases, leaving 12 bases between them. Germline CDR1 is DFQATT and CDR2 is SNEGSKA (reference sequence). The CDR3 here is CSAIPRGTNYGYTF. The DNA of the CDR3 is TGCAGTGCTATACCTCGTGGGACTAACTATGGCTACACCTTC.